Described below is a single T cell receptor beta chain sequence and its context. Antigen unknown. This sample was taken from a study of early T cells in non-severe SARS-CoV-2 infection. The study, taken as a whole, reports: VDJdb matching, biased toward anti-spike CD8 responses, missed private and CD4 specificities.

In the library, individual cDNA molecules carried attached unique molecular identifiers. TCRdb fed the 5' RACE reads into MiXCR, producing one record per CDR3 protein. The sample consists of approximately 49,000 distinct CDR3 sequences, over 9.5% of them appearing once. Trimming pared 1 base from V and 8 bases from J, leaving 9 bases between. This CDR3 has 12 amino acids. Germline V lookup: CDR1 MGHRA, CDR2 YSYEKL. This rearrangement joins TRBV4-1 to TRBJ2-7; D unclear. The receptor's source is an adult who was a healthcare worker with PCR-confirmed SARS-CoV-2 infection or an uninfected control (not recorded which). Sequencing was carried out using whole blood. CDR3 in amino acids: CASSQGGDKQYF. CDR3 bases: TGCGCCAGCAGCCAAGGCGGTGATAAGCAGTACTTC.